These 16 T cell receptor beta chains were all obtained from the same sample, sequenced in a study of OX40 agonist ivuxolimab in advanced cancers. The protocol was immunoSEQ multiplex PCR, while the TCRdb copy is restricted to in-frame clones and leaves out a portion. The data contain about 66,000 clones, roughly nine tenths of them seen just once; the ten biggest clones take up more than 13%. The starting material was CD4+ or CD8+ T cells sorted from blood, obtained in a trial of the OX40 agonist ivuxolimab. The receptor set was obtained from an adult with an advanced solid tumor such as melanoma, head and neck, liver or kidney cancer.

V is TRBV2 and J is TRBJ2-1, with TRBD2 matching 11 bases. The germline CDR1 and CDR2 sequences are SNHLY and FYNNEI. The CDR3 length is 17 residues. V was pared by 7 bases and J by 10 bases, with 18 bases of the junction left unmatched. CDR3 DNA sequence: TGTGCCAGCAACCTGCTACTAGCGGGAGTGAACAATGAGGAGCAGTTCTTC. It yields the protein CASNLLLAGVNNEEQFF.

V and J are TRBV4-2 and TRBJ2-7; TRBD2 is a possible D gene (6 bases). Germline V gene sequence: CDR1 LGHNA, CDR2 YNFKEQ. This CDR3 region has 17 residues. V lost 0 bases and J lost 0, with 15 bases in between. CDR3 residues: CASSQEPTGLLSYEQYF. The CDR3 DNA reads as TGTGCCAGCAGCCAAGAGCCTACGGGACTGCTCTCCTACGAGCAGTACTTC.

This chain uses TRBV9 with TRBJ2-1; 8 bases map to TRBD2. The CDR3 is made up of 13 amino acids. V shed 7 bases, J shed 5 bases, and the junction held 5 bases outside the gene matches. Germline assignment: CDR1 SGDLS and CDR2 YYNGEE. CDR3 amino acids: CASRPGGDNEQFF. CDR3 nucleotides: TGTGCCAGCCGCCCGGGAGGGGACAATGAGCAGTTCTTC.

V and J are TRBV27 and TRBJ2-1; 7 bases align to TRBD2. The CDR3 has 15 residues. From germline, CDR1 is MNHEY and CDR2 SMNVEV (reference sequence). The V and J ends lost 7 bases and 9 bases, in that order; junction bases with no gene match: 15. The CDR3 protein is CASTLGGRGLGEQFF. As DNA, the CDR3 is TGTGCCAGCACGTTGGGCGGGAGAGGTTTGGGTGAGCAGTTCTTC.

This sequence joins TRBV9 and TRBJ2-2; D uncertain. Germline CDR1 is SGDLS and CDR2 is YYNGEE. Trimming took off 3 bases at V and 4 bases at J, with 10 bases between the two ends. CDR3 length: 14 residues. The CDR3 protein is CASSGSWTTGELFF. The CDR3 bases are TGTGCCAGCAGCGGGAGCTGGACCACCGGGGAGCTGTTTTTT.

The chain recombines TRBV7-9 with TRBJ1-1; a possible D gene is TRBD1 (6 bases). This CDR3 has 14 amino acids. Germline V gives CDR1 SEHNR, CDR2 FQNEAQ (reference sequence). V was shortened by 2 bases and J by 7 bases, with 14 bases between the two germline ends. This CDR3 is CASSLWGGDGEAFF. For the CDR3, the DNA is TGTGCCAGCAGCTTATGGGGGGGCGATGGTGAAGCTTTCTTT.

This rearrangement joins TRBV5-4 to TRBJ2-5; D is uncertain. Judging by the DNA end, TRBJ2-7 fits better; the J call may be wrong. Germline V gives CDR1 SGHNT, CDR2 YYREEE (reference sequence). This CDR3 is built from 15 residues. DNA of the CDR3: TGTGCCAGCAGCTTAGGAAGTCTATTAGGCGGCGAGCAGTACTTC. Protein: CASSLGSLLGGEQYF.

The chain combines TRBV5-4 with TRBJ2-7, with TRBD1 identical over 8 bases. V lost 2 bases and J lost 6; bases outside the gene matches: 7. The CDR3 loop spans 14 amino acids. Germline V gene data show CDR1 as SGHNT and CDR2 as YYREEE (reference sequence). The CDR3 spells CASSFSGTGAEQYF. As DNA, the CDR3 is TGTGCCAGCAGCTTTTCCGGGACAGGAGCCGAGCAGTACTTC.

The J gene is TRBJ2-7, the V gene TRBV28; maybe TRBD2 (7 bases). Germline V gives CDR1 MDHEN, CDR2 SYDVKM. Trimming removed 3 bases at V and 13 bases at J, with 22 bases between. The CDR3 totals 14 residues. The CDR3: CASSFVGGAYERYF. CDR3 in DNA: TGTGCCAGCAGTTTCGTGGGGGGGGCCTACGAGCGATACTTC.

The chain has TRBV5-6 and TRBJ1-2; unclear D gene. Germline CDR1 reads SGHDT; CDR2 reads YYEEEE. Trimming took off 0 bases at V and 8 bases at J, with 17 bases between the two ends. This CDR3 comprises 15 residues. CDR3 sequence: CASSLEARRSDGYTF. The CDR3 DNA is TGTGCCAGCAGCTTGGAGGCCAGGCGATCCGACGGCTACACCTTC.

This chain's CDR3 is CASSSSGGWGQPQHF. CDR3 nucleotide sequence: TGCGCCAGCAGCTCCTCGGGCGGGTGGGGACAGCCCCAGCATTTT. This chain joins TRBV5-1 and TRBJ1-5; D uncertain. The CDR3 runs to 15 residues. From germline, CDR1 is SGHRS and CDR2 YFSETQ. The V and J ends lost 3 bases and 7 bases respectively, with 17 bases between them.

The chain joins TRBV27 to TRBJ1-4; 8 nucleotides line up with TRBD1. The junction had 6 bases not matched to a gene; V was cut back by 5 bases and J by 7 bases. This CDR3 region has 14 residues. The V gene's germline CDR1 is MNHEY and CDR2 SMNVEV (reference sequence). CDR3 amino acids: CASSPRGRSEKLFF. In DNA, the CDR3 is TGTGCCAGCAGTCCCAGGGGGCGGTCTGAAAAACTGTTTTTT. Filled out from reference TRBV27 and TRBJ1-4, the complete variable domain reads EAQVTQNPRYLITVTGKKLTVTCSQNMNHEYMSWYRQDPGLGLRQIYYSMNVEVTDKGDVPEGYKVSRKEKRNFPLILESPSPNQTSLYFCASSPRGRSEKLFFGSGTQLSVL.

The V gene is TRBV27, the J gene TRBJ2-7; D gene ambiguous. Trimming pared 7 bases from V and 3 bases from J, leaving 10 bases between. There are 12 residues in the CDR3. Germline lookup yields CDR1 MNHEY and CDR2 SMNVEV (reference sequence). CDR3 residues: CASNSPLYEQYF. CDR3 DNA sequence: TGTGCCAGCAACTCCCCTCTCTACGAGCAGTACTTC.

The chain joins TRBV6-1 to TRBJ1-2, with unresolved D. V lost 7 bases to trimming and J lost 4 bases, with 10 bases between them. The germline V gene encodes CDR1 MNHNS and CDR2 SASEGT. CDR3 length equals 12 residues. The DNA of the CDR3 is TGTGCCAGCAATAGCTTCCCCTATGGCTACACCTTC. It yields the protein CASNSFPYGYTF.

The chain has TRBV6-1 and TRBJ2-7, with a weak D call TRBD2 (5 bases). The V end was cut by 8 bases, the J end by 1 base, with 9 bases between. Germline V gene sequence: CDR1 MNHNS, CDR2 SASEGT. This CDR3 region has 12 residues. In nucleotides, the CDR3 is TGTGCCAGCGCCGGGATTTCCTACGAGCAGTACTTC. Translating gives CASAGISYEQYF.

The chain has TRBV7-5 and TRBJ1-6. TRBV7-5 is a documented pseudogene. The CDR3 contains 17 residues. The CDR3 here is CVRSPGGGIRPNSPLHF. The CDR3 nucleotides are TGTGTCAGAAGCCCCGGCGGGGGAATTCGGCCAAATTCACCCCTCCACTTT.